A single sample gave rise to the 2 T cell receptor beta chains below, sequenced in a study of blood T cell repertoires in COVID-19. Clones were sequenced by immunoSEQ multiplex PCR, and TCRdb holds only the in-frame ones, with some missing. The data show approximately 75,000 clones, with approximately 80% seen just once and more than 20% held by the top ten. The sample consisted of peripheral blood. These receptors were collected from a woman aged 45-65 years with acute or convalescent COVID-19.

This clone has just one count. The chain couples TRBV2 to TRBJ2-1, with 8 bases lining up with TRBD2. With 3 bases clipped from V and 8 bases from J, the junction kept 12 bases outside the gene matches. This CDR3 has 16 amino acids. Germline CDR1 SNHLY, CDR2 FYNNEI. This chain's CDR3 is CASSDLAGPVTYEQFF. DNA for the CDR3: TGTGCCAGCAGTGACCTAGCGGGCCCAGTTACCTATGAGCAGTTCTTC.

The sample holds one count of this clone. The rearrangement links TRBV14 to TRBJ2-7, with 9 bases fitting TRBD1. The germline gives CDR1 SGHDN, CDR2 FVKESK. With V trimmed by 6 bases and J by 5 bases, 11 bases remained unmatched. The CDR3 covers 15 residues. The CDR3 spells CASSYRGRGSHEQYF. The CDR3 coding sequence is TGTGCCAGCAGTTACAGGGGGCGCGGGTCCCACGAGCAGTACTTC. Using reference TRBV14 and TRBJ2-7 for the parts outside the CDR3, the full variable domain is EAGVTQFPSHSVIEKGQTVTLRCDPISGHDNLYWYRRVMGKEIKFLLHFVKESKQDESGMPNNRFLAERTGGTYSTLKVQPAELEDSGVYFCASSYRGRGSHEQYFGPGTRLTVT.